This TCR beta chain was recovered during a study of T-cell memory formation after mild COVID-19. The wider study: TCR clustering was largely donor specific.

The ends lost 4 bases at V and 4 bases at J; junction bases unmatched: 6. Germline V gene sequence: CDR1 SGHKS, CDR2 YYEKEE (reference sequence). The CDR3 has 15 residues. Via MiXCR, TCRdb re-called the 5' RACE reads, giving one row per CDR3 protein. In the table there are about 250,000 distinct CDR3 sequences, 16% of which are singletons. About this clonotype: Antigen unknown.

General study findings and limits: Contracting CD4+ clones lay largely in CM and EM, with CD8+ ones residing in EMRA. Researchers found some responding clones in pre-infection memory, a sign that cross-reactive memory joined. What remained unconfirmed was the SARS-CoV-2 specificity of second-wave clones peaking on day 37.

The chain recombines TRBV5-5 with TRBJ1-2, with 11 bases matching TRBD1. The sample was PBMCs or a T cell subset sorted from them (not recorded which). This TCR came from a man aged 18 to 29 who had mild COVID-19 (a few samples of this study predate the infection). Cell type and time point are not known. The CDR3 DNA follows: TGTGCCAGCAGCCCTGGACAGGGGGCGAGCTATGGCTACACCTTC. It is translated as CASSPGQGASYGYTF.